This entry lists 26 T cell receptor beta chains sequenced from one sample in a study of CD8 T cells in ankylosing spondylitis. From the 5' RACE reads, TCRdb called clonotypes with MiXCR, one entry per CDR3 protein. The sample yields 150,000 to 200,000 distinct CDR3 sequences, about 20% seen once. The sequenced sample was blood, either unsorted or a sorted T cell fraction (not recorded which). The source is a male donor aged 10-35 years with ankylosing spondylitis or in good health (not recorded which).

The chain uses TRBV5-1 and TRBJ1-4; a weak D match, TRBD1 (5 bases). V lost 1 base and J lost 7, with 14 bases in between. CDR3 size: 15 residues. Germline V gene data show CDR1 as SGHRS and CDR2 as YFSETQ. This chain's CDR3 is CASSLLGVRGEKLFF. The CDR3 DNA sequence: TGCGCCAGCAGCTTGCTGGGGGTGAGGGGTGAAAAACTGTTTTTT.

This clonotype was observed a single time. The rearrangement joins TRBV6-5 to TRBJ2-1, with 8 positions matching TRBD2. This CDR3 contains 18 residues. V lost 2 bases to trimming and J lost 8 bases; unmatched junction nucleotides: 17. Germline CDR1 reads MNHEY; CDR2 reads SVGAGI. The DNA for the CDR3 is TGTGCCAGCAGTTACCCTATAAGTGGGGGCGGGAGGAGGTATGAGCAGTTCTTC. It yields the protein CASSYPISGGGRRYEQFF.

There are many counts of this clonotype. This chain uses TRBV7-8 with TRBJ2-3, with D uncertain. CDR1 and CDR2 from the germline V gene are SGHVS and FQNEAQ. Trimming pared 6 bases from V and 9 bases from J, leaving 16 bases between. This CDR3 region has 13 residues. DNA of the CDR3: TGTGCCAGCAGTTTATATGGCGGTCCGACGCAGTATTTT. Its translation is CASSLYGGPTQYF.

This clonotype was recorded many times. CDR3: CASSDYAYEQYF. CDR3 nucleotide sequence: TGTGCCAGCAGTGACTACGCCTACGAGCAGTACTTC. The chain carries TRBV2 and TRBJ2-7; D gene unclear. Trimming took off 3 bases at V and 2 bases at J, with 5 bases between the two ends. The CDR3 covers 12 residues. CDR1 and CDR2 from the germline V gene are SNHLY and FYNNEI.

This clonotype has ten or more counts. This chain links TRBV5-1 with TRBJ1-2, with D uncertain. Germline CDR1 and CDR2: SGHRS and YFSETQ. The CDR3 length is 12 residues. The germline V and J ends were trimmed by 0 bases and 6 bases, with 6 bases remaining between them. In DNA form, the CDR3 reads TGCGCCAGCAGCTTGGACCATGATGGCTACACCTTC. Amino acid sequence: CASSLDHDGYTF.

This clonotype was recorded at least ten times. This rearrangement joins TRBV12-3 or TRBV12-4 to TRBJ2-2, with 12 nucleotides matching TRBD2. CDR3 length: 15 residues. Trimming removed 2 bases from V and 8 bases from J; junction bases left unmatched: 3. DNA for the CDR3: TGTGCCAGCAGTTTAATTGGACTAGCGGGAGGGGAGCTGTTTTTT. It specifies CASSLIGLAGGELFF.

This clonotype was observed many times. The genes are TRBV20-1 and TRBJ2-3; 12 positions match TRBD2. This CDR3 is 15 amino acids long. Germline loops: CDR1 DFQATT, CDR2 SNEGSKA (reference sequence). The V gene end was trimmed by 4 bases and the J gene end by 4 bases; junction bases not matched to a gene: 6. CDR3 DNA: TGCAGTGCTATAAGACTAGCGGGAGAATCAGATACGCAGTATTTT. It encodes CSAIRLAGESDTQYF.

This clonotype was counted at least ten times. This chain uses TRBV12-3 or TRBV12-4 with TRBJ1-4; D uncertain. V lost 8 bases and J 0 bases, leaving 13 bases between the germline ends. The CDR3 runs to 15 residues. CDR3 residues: CASATARSTNEKLFF. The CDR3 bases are TGTGCCAGCGCTACTGCGCGATCAACTAATGAAAAACTGTTTTTT.

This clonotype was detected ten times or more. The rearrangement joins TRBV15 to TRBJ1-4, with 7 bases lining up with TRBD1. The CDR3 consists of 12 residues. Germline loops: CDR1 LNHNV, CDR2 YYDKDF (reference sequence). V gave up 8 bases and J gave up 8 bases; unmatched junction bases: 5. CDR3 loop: CATGGGQEKLFF. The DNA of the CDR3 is TGTGCCACCGGAGGGGGACAGGAAAAACTGTTTTTT. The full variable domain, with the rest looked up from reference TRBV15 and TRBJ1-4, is DAMVIQNPRYQVTQFGKPVTLSCSQTLNHNVMYWYQQKSSQAPKLLFHYYDKDFNNEADTPDNFQSRRPNTSFCFLDIRSPGLGDTAMYLCATGGGQEKLFFGSGTQLSVL.

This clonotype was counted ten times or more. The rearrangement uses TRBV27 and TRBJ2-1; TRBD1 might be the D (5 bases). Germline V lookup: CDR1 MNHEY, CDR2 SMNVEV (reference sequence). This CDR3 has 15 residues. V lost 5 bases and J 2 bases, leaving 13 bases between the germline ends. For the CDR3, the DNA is TGTGCCAGCAGTCTAGAAAGGGGAACCTACAATGAGCAGTTCTTC. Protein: CASSLERGTYNEQFF.

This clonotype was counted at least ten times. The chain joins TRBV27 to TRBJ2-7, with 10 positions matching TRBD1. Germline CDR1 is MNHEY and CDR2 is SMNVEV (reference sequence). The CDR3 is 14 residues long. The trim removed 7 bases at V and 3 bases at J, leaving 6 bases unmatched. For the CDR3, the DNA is TGTGCCAGCAAAGGGACAGGGGTTTTCTACGAGCAGTACGTC. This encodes CASKGTGVFYEQYV.

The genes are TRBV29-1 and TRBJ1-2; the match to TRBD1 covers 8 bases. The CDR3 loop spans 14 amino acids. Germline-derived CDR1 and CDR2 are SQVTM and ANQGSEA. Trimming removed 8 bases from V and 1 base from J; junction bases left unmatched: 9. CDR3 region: CSTTTGGGNYGYTF. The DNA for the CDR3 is TGCAGCACAACCACAGGGGGGGGTAACTATGGCTACACCTTC. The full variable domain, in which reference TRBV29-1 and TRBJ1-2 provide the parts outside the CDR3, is SAVISQKPSRDICQRGTSLTIQCQVDSQVTMMFWYRQQPGQSLTLIATANQGSEATYESGFVIDKFPISRPNLTFSTLTVSNMSPEDSSIYLCSTTTGGGNYGYTFGSGTRLTVV.

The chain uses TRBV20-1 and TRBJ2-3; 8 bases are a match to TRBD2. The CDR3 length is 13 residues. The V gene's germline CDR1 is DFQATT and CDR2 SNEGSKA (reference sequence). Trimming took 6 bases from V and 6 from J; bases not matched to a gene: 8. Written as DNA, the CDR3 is TGCAGTGCGGCAAGCGGGGGATCCGATACGCAGTATTTT. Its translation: CSAASGGSDTQYF.

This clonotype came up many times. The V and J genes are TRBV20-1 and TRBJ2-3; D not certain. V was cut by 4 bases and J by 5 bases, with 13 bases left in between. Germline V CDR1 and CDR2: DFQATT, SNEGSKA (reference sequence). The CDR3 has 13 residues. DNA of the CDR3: TGCAGTGCTACCCAGACTTATCGAGATACGCAGTATTTT. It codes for CSATQTYRDTQYF.

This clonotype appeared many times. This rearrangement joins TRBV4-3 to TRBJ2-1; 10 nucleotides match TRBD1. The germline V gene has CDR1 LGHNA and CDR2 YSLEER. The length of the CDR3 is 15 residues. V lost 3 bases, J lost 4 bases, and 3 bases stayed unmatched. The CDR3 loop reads CASSQGQGTYNEQFF. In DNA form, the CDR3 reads TGCGCCAGCAGCCAGGGACAGGGGACATACAATGAGCAGTTCTTC.

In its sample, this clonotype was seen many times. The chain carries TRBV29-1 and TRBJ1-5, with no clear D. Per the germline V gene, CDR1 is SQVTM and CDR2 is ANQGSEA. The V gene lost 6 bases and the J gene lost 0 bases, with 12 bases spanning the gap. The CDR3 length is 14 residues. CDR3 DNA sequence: TGCAGCGTCTCGACTGGAACTAGCAATCAGCCCCAGCATTTT. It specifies CSVSTGTSNQPQHF.

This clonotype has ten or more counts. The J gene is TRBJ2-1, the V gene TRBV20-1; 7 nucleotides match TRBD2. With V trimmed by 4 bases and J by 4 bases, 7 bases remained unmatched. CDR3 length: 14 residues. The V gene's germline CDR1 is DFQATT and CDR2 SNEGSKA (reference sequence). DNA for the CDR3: TGCAGTGCTACGGGCGGGAGTGCATACAATGAGCAGTTCTTC. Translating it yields CSATGGSAYNEQFF.

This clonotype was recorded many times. The CDR3 here is CASSFGASNQPQHF. In DNA form, the CDR3 reads TGTGCCAGCAGTTTCGGCGCTAGCAATCAGCCCCAGCATTTT. The rearrangement links TRBV6-2 or TRBV6-3 to TRBJ1-5; unclear D gene. Germline V CDR1 and CDR2: MNHEY, SVGEGT. The CDR3 loop spans 14 amino acids. V gave up 4 bases and J gave up 0 bases, with 7 bases separating them.

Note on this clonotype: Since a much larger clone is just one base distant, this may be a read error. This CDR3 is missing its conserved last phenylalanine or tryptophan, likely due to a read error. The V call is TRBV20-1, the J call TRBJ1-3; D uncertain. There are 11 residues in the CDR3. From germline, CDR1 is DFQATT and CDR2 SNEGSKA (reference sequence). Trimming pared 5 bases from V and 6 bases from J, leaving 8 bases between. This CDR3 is CSARRENTIYY. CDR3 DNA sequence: TGCAGTGCTCGTAGAGAAAACACCATATATTAT.

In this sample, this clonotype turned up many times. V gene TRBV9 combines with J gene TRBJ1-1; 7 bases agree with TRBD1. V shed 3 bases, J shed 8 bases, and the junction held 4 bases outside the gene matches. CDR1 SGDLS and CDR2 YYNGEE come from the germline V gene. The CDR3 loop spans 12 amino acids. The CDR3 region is CASSASTGEAFF. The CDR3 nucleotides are TGTGCCAGCAGCGCCTCGACAGGGGAAGCTTTCTTT.

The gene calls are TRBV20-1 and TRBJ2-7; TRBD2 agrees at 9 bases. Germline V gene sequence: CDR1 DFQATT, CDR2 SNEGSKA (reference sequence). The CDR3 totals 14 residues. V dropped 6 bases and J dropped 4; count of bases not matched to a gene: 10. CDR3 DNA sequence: TGCAGTGCGATAAGGACTAGCGTCGGGTACGAGCAGTACTTC. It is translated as CSAIRTSVGYEQYF.

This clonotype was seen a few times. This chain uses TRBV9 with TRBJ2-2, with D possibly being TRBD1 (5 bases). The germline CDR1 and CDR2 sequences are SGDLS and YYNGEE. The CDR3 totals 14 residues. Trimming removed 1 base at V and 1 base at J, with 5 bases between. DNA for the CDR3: TGTGCCAGCAGCGTAACAGGGAACACCGGGGAGCTGTTTTTT. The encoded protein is CASSVTGNTGELFF. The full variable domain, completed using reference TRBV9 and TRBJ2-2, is DSGVTQTPKHLITATGQRVTLRCSPRSGDLSVYWYQQSLDQGLQFLIQYYNGEERAKGNILERFSAQQFPDLHSELNLSSLELGDSALYFCASSVTGNTGELFFGEGSRLTVL.

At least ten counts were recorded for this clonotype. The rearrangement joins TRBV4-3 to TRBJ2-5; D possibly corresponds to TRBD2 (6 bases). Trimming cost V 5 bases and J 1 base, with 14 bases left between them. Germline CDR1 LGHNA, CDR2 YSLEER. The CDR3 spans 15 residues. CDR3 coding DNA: TGCGCCAGCAGCACCCAGGCGGGGTCCCAAGAGACCCAGTACTTC. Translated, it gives CASSTQAGSQETQYF.

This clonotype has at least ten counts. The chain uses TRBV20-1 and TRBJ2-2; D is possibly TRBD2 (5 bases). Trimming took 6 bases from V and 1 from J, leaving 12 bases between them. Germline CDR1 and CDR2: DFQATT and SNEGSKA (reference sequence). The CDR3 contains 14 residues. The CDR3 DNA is TGCAGTGCCCCCCAGGAGGAGAACACCGGGGAGCTGTTTTTT. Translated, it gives CSAPQEENTGELFF.

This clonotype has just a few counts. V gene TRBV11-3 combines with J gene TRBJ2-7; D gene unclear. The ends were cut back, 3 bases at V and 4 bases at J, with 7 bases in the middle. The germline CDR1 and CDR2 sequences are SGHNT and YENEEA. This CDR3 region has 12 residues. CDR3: CASSFRGYEQYV. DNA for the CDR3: TGTGCCAGCAGCTTCCGTGGATACGAGCAGTACGTC.

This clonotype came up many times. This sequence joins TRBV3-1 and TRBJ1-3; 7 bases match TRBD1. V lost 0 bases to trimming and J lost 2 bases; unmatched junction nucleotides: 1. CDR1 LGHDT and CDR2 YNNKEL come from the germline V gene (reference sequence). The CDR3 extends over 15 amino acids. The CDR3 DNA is TGTGCCAGCAGCCAAGATGGGACAGCTGGAAACACCATATATTTT. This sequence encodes CASSQDGTAGNTIYF.